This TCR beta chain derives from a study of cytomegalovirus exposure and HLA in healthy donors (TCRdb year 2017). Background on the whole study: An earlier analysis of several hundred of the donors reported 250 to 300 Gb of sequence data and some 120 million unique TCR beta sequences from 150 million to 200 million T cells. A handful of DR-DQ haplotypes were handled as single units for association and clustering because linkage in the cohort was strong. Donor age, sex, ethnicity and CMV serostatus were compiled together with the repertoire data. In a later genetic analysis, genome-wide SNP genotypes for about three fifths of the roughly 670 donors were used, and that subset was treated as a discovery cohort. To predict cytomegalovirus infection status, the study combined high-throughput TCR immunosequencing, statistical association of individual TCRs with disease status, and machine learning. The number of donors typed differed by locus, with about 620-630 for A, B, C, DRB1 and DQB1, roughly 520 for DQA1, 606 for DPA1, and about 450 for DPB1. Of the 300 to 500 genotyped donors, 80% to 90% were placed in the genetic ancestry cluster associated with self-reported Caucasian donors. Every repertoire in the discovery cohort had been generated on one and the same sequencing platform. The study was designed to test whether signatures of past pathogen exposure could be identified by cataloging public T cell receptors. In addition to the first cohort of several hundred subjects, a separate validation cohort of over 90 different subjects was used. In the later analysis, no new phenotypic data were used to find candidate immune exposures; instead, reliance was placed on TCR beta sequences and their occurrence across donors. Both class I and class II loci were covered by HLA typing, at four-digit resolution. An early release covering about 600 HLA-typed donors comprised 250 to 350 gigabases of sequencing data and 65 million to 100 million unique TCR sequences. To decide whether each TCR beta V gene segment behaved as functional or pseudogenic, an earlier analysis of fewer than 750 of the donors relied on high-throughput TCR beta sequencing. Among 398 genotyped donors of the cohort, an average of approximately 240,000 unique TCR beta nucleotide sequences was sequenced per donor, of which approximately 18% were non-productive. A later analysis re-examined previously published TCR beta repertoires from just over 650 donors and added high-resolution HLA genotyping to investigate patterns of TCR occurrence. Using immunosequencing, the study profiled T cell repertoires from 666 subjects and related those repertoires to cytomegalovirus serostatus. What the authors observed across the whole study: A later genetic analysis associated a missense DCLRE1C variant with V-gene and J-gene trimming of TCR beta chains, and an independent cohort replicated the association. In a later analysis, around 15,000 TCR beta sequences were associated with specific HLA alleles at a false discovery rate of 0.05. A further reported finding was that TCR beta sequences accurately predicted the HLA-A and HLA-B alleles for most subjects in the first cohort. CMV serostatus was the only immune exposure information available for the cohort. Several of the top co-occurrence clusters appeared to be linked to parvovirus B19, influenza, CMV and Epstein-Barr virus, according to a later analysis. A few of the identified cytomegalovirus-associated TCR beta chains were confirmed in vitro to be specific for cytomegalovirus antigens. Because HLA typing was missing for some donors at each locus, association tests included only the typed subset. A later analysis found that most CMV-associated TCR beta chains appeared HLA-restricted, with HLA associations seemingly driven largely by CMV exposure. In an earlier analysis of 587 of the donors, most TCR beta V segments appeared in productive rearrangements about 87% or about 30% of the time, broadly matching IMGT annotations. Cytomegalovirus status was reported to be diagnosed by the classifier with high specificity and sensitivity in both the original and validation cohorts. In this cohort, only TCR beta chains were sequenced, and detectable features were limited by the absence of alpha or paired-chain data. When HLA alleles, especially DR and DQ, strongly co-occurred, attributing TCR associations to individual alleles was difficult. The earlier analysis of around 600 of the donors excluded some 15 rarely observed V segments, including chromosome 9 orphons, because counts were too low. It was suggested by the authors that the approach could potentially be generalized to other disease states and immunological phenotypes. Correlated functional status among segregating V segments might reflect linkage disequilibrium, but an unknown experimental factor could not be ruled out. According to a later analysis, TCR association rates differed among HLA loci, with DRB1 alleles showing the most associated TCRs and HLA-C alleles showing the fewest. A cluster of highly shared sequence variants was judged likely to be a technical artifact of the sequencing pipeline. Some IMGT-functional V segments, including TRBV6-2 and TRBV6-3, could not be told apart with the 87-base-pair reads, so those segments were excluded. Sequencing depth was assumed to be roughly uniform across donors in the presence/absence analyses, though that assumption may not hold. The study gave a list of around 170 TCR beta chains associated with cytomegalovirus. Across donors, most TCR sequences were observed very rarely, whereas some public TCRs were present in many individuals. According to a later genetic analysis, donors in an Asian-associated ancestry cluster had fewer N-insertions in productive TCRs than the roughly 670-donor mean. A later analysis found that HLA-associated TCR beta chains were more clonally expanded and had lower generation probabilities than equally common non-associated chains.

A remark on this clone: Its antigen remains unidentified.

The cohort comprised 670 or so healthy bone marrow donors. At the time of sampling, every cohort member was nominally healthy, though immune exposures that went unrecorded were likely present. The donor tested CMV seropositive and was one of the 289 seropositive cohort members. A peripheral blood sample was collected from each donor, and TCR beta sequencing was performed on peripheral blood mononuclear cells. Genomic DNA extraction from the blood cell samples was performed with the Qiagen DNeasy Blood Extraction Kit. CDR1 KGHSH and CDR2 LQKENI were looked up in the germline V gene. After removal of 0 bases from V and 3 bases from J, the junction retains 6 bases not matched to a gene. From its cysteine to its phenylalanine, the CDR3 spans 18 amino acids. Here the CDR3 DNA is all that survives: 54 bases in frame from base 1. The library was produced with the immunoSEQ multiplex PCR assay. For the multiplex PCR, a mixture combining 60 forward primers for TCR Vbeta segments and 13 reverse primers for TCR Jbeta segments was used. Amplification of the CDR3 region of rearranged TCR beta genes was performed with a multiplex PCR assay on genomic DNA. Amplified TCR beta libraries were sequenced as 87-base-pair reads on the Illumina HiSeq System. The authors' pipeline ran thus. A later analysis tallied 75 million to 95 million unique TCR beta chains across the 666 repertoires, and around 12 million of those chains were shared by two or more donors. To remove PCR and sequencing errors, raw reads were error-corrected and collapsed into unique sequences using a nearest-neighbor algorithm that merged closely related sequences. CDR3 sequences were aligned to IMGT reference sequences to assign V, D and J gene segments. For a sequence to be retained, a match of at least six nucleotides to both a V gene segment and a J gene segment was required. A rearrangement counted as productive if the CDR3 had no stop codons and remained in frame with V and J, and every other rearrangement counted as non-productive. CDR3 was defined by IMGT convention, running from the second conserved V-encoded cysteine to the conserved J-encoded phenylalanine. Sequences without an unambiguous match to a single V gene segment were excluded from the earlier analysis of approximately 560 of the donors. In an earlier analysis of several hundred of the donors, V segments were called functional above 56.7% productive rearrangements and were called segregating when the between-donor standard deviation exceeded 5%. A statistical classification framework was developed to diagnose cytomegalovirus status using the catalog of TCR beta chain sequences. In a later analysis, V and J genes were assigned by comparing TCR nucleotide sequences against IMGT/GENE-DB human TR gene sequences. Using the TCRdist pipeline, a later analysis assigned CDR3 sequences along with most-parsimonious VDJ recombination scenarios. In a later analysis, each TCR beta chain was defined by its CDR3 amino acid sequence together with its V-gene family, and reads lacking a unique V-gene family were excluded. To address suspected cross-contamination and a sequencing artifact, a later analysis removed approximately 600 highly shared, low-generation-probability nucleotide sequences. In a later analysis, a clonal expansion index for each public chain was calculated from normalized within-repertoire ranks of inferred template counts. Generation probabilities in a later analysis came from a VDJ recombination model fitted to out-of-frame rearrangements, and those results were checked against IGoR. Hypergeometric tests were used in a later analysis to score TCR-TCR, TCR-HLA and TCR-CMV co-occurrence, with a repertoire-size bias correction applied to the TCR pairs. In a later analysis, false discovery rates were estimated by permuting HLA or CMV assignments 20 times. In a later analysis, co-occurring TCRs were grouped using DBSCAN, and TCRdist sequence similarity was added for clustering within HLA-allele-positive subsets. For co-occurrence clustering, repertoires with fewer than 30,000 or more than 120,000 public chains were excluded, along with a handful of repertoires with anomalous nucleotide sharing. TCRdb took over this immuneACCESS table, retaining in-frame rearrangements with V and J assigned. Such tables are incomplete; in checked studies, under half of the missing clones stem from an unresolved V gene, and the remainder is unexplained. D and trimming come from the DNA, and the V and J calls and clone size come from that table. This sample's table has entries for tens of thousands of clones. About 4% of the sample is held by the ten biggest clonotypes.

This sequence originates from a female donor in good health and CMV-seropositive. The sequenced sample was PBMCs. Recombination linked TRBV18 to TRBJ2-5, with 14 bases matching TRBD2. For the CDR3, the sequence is CASSPPGLAGGRKETQYF. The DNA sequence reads TGTGCCAGCTCACCACCAGGACTAGCGGGGGGCCGAAAAGAGACCCAGTACTTC.